This passage covers 3 T cell receptor beta chains from one sample sequenced in a study of regulatory T cells in long-lasting Graves disease. Time point noted: newly diagnosed GD, antithyroid drugs for less than 3 months. From RNA extracted from PBMCs, the TCR library was made. Building of the TCR beta libraries involved iRepertoire HTBI primers and Arm-PCR of CDR3 regions. TCRdb ran MiXCR on the multiplex PCR reads and lists one entry per CDR3 protein. Of 410,000 or so distinct CDR3 sequences in the sample, 14% to 15% were seen once. The same sample was also studied in work on T cells in Graves' hyperthyroidism and ophthalmopathy.

Here the sequenced sample was peripheral blood mononuclear cells (PBMCs), taken at new diagnosis, from a patient treated with antithyroid drugs. The receptors here all came from a woman aged 25 to 39 with Graves disease.

In the case of this clonotype: This may stem from a read error, because a much larger clone lies one nucleotide away. CDR3 sequence (DNA): TGTGCCAGCGGGACGGACGGCGGGGAGCTGTTTTTT. This gives the protein CASGTDGGELFF. The chain carries TRBV28 and TRBJ2-2; D tentatively reads TRBD1 or TRBD2 (5 bases each). The germline V gene encodes CDR1 MDHEN and CDR2 SYDVKM. The V and J ends lost 8 bases and 7 bases respectively, with 11 bases between them. This CDR3 has 12 amino acids.

The rearrangement uses TRBV7-3 and TRBJ2-5; 7 bases align to TRBD1. The CDR3 is 14 residues long. Germline CDR1 SGHTA, CDR2 FQGTGA. V dropped 5 bases and J dropped 1; count of bases not matched to a gene: 4. CDR3 in DNA: TGTGCCAGCAGCACTGGGACAGCCCAAGAGACCCAGTACTTC. Encoded protein: CASSTGTAQETQYF.

The rearrangement joins TRBV7-2 to TRBJ1-2; no reliable D call. V lost 7 bases, J lost 8 bases, and 17 bases lay in between. Germline CDR1 is SGHTA and CDR2 is FQGNSA. The length of the CDR3 is 13 residues. The CDR3 DNA follows: TGTGCCAGCACCCCGAACGGGCTTCGGGGCTACACCTTC. This codes for CASTPNGLRGYTF.